These 29 T cell receptor beta chains were all obtained from the same sample, sequenced in a study of blood T cell repertoires in COVID-19. TCRdb's copy holds only in-frame clones and misses some; the assay was immunoSEQ multiplex PCR. The sample contains about 320,000 clones, roughly 89% of which appear only once. The sample consisted of peripheral blood. The receptors shown here come from a woman aged 30 to 39 with COVID-19, enrolled during active disease.

The J gene is TRBJ1-2, the V gene TRBV10-3; a possible D gene is TRBD1 (5 bases). Germline CDR1 reads ENHRY; CDR2 reads SYGVKD. Trimming cost V 3 bases and J 0 bases, with 8 bases left between them. This CDR3 has 14 residues. CDR3 protein: CAISDDSPNYGYTF. In DNA, the CDR3 is TGTGCCATCAGTGATGACAGCCCTAACTATGGCTACACCTTC.

The chain links TRBV11-2 to TRBJ2-1; 7 bases fit TRBD2. Trimming at V came to 5 bases and at J to 6 bases, leaving 10 bases not matched to a gene. The germline V gene encodes CDR1 SGHAT and CDR2 FQNNGV. The CDR3 contains 15 residues. The CDR3 here is CASSRTGGPGNEQFF. DNA of the CDR3: TGTGCCAGCAGCCGAACGGGGGGACCGGGCAATGAGCAGTTCTTC.

The chain employs TRBV24-1 and TRBJ1-3, with D possibly matching TRBD1 (6 bases). CDR1 is KGHDR, CDR2 SFDVKD, per germline. Trimming took 2 bases from V and 2 from J, leaving 18 bases between them. The CDR3 runs 18 residues. The CDR3 nucleotides are TGTGCCACCAGTGATTCGACCCGACAGGAGTGGACTGGAAACACCATATATTTT. Encoded protein: CATSDSTRQEWTGNTIYF.

The chain joins TRBV28 to TRBJ1-5; D is possibly TRBD1 (5 bases). V gave up 6 bases and J gave up 5 bases, with 14 bases separating them. The germline CDR1 and CDR2 sequences are MDHEN and SYDVKM. The CDR3 is 14 residues long. The CDR3: CASRGFQGYQPQHF. The CDR3 bases are TGTGCCAGCAGGGGATTTCAGGGATATCAGCCCCAGCATTTT.

In its sample, this clone was seen once. V gene TRBV5-1 combines with J gene TRBJ1-1; 11 positions agree with TRBD1. The CDR3 runs to 17 residues. CDR1 SGHRS and CDR2 YFSETQ come from the germline V gene. The V segment lost 3 bases and the J segment 4 bases; nucleotides outside the gene matches: 11. The CDR3 sequence: CASSSRDRGNLTTEAFF. The CDR3 DNA sequence: TGCGCCAGCAGCTCCCGGGACAGGGGGAATTTGACCACTGAAGCTTTCTTT.

CDR3 sequence: CASSLEGQSNYGYTF. Here the CDR3 DNA reads TGCGCCAGCAGCTTGGAGGGGCAGTCCAACTATGGCTACACCTTC. The chain links TRBV5-1 to TRBJ1-2, with D perhaps TRBD1 (5 bases). The CDR3 is 15 residues long. V was cut by 0 bases and J by 2 bases, with 11 bases left in between. Per germline, CDR1 SGHRS and CDR2 YFSETQ.

This rearrangement joins TRBV29-1 to TRBJ1-1; TRBD1 might be the D (6 bases). The CDR3 is made up of 12 amino acids. V was clipped by 5 bases and J by 8 bases, with 15 bases between them. Germline V gives CDR1 SQVTM, CDR2 ANQGSEA. This CDR3 is CSVPTFTGEAFF. The CDR3 DNA follows: TGCAGCGTTCCGACCTTTACAGGGGAAGCTTTCTTT.

The chain is built from TRBV5-5 and TRBJ1-5, with TRBD1 identical over 7 bases. The germline V gene encodes CDR1 SGHKS and CDR2 YYEKEE (reference sequence). V lost 0 bases, J lost 5 bases, and 5 bases stayed unmatched. There are 15 residues in the CDR3. CDR3 coding DNA: TGTGCCAGCAGCTTGGGAGGGACAGAGTATCAGCCCCAGCATTTT. It encodes CASSLGGTEYQPQHF.

The chain combines TRBV4-1 with TRBJ1-2, with no clear D. Germline CDR1 and CDR2: MGHRA and YSYEKL. The V and J ends lost 1 base and 1 base respectively, with 10 bases between them. The CDR3 has 15 residues. The CDR3 spells CASSQANSLNYGYTF. CDR3 in DNA: TGCGCCAGCAGCCAAGCTAACAGCCTTAACTATGGCTACACCTTC.

The chain has TRBV30 and TRBJ2-5; D may be TRBD2 (7 bases). V dropped 1 base and J dropped 4 bases, with 16 bases sitting between them. Germline V lookup: CDR1 GTSNPN, CDR2 SVGIG (reference sequence). There are 15 residues in the CDR3. The CDR3 here is CAWSGPGGATETQYF. In DNA form, the CDR3 reads TGTGCCTGGAGTGGGCCTGGGGGGGCCACAGAGACCCAGTACTTC.

The chain is built from TRBV5-1 and TRBJ2-5, with TRBD1 matching 8 bases. The CDR3 runs to 15 residues. Per germline, CDR1 SGHRS and CDR2 YFSETQ. Trimming took 4 bases from V and 5 from J; bases not matched to a gene: 10. The CDR3 bases are TGCGCCAGCAGCCCGGGAGCCGGACAGGGTGAGACCCAGTACTTC. Translated: CASSPGAGQGETQYF. Using reference TRBV5-1 and TRBJ2-5 for the parts outside the CDR3, the full variable domain is KAGVTQTPRYLIKTRGQQVTLSCSPISGHRSVSWYQQTPGQGLQFLFEYFSETQRNKGNFPGRFSGRQFSNSRSEMNVSTLELGDSALYLCASSPGAGQGETQYFGPGTRLLVL.

A single count supports this clone. This chain links TRBV5-4 with TRBJ2-1, with 8 bases that match TRBD1. The CDR3 length is 15 residues. Germline assignment: CDR1 SGHNT and CDR2 YYREEE (reference sequence). The V segment lost 0 bases and the J segment 6 bases; nucleotides outside the gene matches: 5. This chain's CDR3 is CASSLGTGHFNEQFF. In DNA, the CDR3 is TGTGCCAGCAGCTTGGGGACAGGGCACTTCAATGAGCAGTTCTTC.

The chain couples TRBV5-1 to TRBJ2-1, with D tentatively TRBD2 (6 bases). Germline-derived CDR1 and CDR2 are SGHRS and YFSETQ. Trimming took 1 base from V and 4 from J, leaving 9 bases between them. This CDR3 has 14 residues. The CDR3 DNA is TGCGCCAGCAGCTTGACTAGCACGTACAATGAGCAGTTCTTC. Translated, it gives CASSLTSTYNEQFF.

The J gene is TRBJ2-7, the V gene TRBV19; tentatively, D is TRBD2 (7 bases). The CDR3 has 15 amino acids. V was cut by 9 bases and J by 2 bases, with 20 bases left in between. CDR1 is LNHDA and CDR2 is SQIVND in the germline V gene (reference sequence). This CDR3 is CASSPGGGDTYEQYF. The CDR3 DNA sequence: TGTGCCAGCAGCCCAGGAGGGGGGGACACCTACGAGCAGTACTTC.

This clone showed up just once. V is TRBV6-5 and J is TRBJ1-2; 8 nucleotides line up with TRBD1. V dropped 7 bases and J dropped 6; count of bases not matched to a gene: 4. CDR3 length: 12 amino acids. Germline CDR1 reads MNHEY; CDR2 reads SVGAGI. The DNA for the CDR3 is TGTGCCAGCAACGGACAGGGCCATGGCTACACCTTC. Amino acids: CASNGQGHGYTF.

The V and J genes are TRBV11-2 and TRBJ2-1; 8 bases fit TRBD2. This CDR3 contains 15 residues. Germline V lookup: CDR1 SGHAT, CDR2 FQNNGV. The ends lost 3 bases at V and 10 bases at J; junction bases unmatched: 11. CDR3 nucleotide sequence: TGTGCCAGCAGCTTTTTGCGGGGGGCCTCCGAGGAGCAGTTCTTC. It yields the protein CASSFLRGASEEQFF.

The V gene is TRBV12-3 or TRBV12-4, the J gene TRBJ1-2, with D unresolved. This CDR3 has 13 amino acids. Trimming took off 3 bases at V and 2 bases at J, with 7 bases between the two ends. Written as DNA, the CDR3 is TGTGCCAGCAGTTTTGGGCTCAACTATGGCTACACCTTC. This codes for CASSFGLNYGYTF.

The rearrangement joins TRBV3-1 (or the pseudogene TRBV3-2) to TRBJ1-1; TRBD1 agrees at 7 bases. V trimming: 4 bases; J trimming: 10 bases; junction bases outside the gene matches: 9. Germline V CDR1 and CDR2: LGHDT, YNNKEL (reference sequence). The CDR3 runs 13 residues. This chain's CDR3 is CASSPSTGLAAFF. For the CDR3, the DNA is TGTGCCAGCAGCCCGTCGACAGGGTTGGCAGCTTTCTTT.

The chain uses TRBV6-2 or TRBV6-3 and TRBJ2-5, with 10 bases identical to TRBD2. Germline values: CDR1 MNHEY, CDR2 SVGEGT. The CDR3 totals 17 residues. V was clipped by 3 bases and J by 4 bases; unmatched bases: 11. CDR3 coding DNA: TGTGCCAGCAGTTATTTGAGCGGGGGGGGCCGTGGAGAGACCCAGTACTTC. Translating gives CASSYLSGGGRGETQYF.

The chain links TRBV6-5 to TRBJ2-2, with 8 nucleotides matching TRBD2. Germline V gives CDR1 MNHEY, CDR2 SVGAGI. The CDR3 spans 16 residues. V gave up 0 bases and J gave up 4 bases; unmatched junction bases: 4. The CDR3 coding sequence is TGTGCCAGCAGTTACTCCAGCGGGGGTGCCACCGGGGAGCTGTTTTTT. Translating it yields CASSYSSGGATGELFF.

This clone was observed once. This chain uses TRBV5-4 with TRBJ2-7, with 8 bases aligning to TRBD1. The V gene end was trimmed by 3 bases and the J gene end by 3 bases; junction bases not matched to a gene: 11. CDR1 is SGHNT, CDR2 YYREEE, per germline (reference sequence). The CDR3 is made up of 16 amino acids. The CDR3: CASSSIMGTGHYEQYF. CDR3 nucleotide sequence: TGTGCCAGCAGCTCCATAATGGGGACAGGCCACTACGAGCAGTACTTC.

This chain uses TRBV13 with TRBJ1-2; 7 bases are shared with TRBD1. This CDR3 has 16 amino acids. Germline CDR1 is PRHDT and CDR2 is FYEKMQ (reference sequence). V shed 5 bases, J shed 0 bases, and the junction held 9 bases outside the gene matches. CDR3 region: CASSELTGTANYGYTF. The DNA of the CDR3 is TGTGCCAGCAGCGAACTGACCGGGACAGCTAACTATGGCTACACCTTC.

The chain employs TRBV4-1 and TRBJ2-7, with a possible D match to TRBD1 (5 bases). The V gene's germline CDR1 is MGHRA and CDR2 YSYEKL. The CDR3 is made up of 14 amino acids. Trimming pared 3 bases from V and 4 bases from J, leaving 13 bases between. This CDR3 is CASSQGDRLYEQYF. CDR3 coding DNA: TGCGCCAGCAGCCAGGGTGACAGATTATACGAGCAGTACTTC.

The CDR3 here is CASSNRGAGNTIYF. Here the CDR3 DNA reads TGTGCCAGCAGCAACAGGGGGGCTGGAAACACCATATATTTT. The chain carries TRBV11-3 and TRBJ1-3; TRBD1 matches at 8 bases. The CDR3 runs to 14 residues. Germline values: CDR1 SGHNT, CDR2 YENEEA. The V and J ends lost 5 bases and 2 bases, in that order; junction bases with no gene match: 2. The variable domain in full, completed from reference TRBV11-3 and TRBJ1-3, reads EAGVVQSPRYKIIEKKQPVAFWCNPISGHNTLYWYLQNLGQGPELLIRYENEEAVDDSQLPKDRFSAERLKGVDSTLKIQPAELGDSAVYLCASSNRGAGNTIYFGEGSWLTVV.

This rearrangement joins TRBV3-1 (or the pseudogene TRBV3-2) to TRBJ1-5; D is unclear. Germline V CDR1 and CDR2: LGHDT, YNNKEL (reference sequence). This CDR3 is built from 15 residues. V gave up 2 bases and J gave up 2 bases, with 10 bases separating them. CDR3 DNA: TGTGCCAGCAGCCAAAGAGGGCTCGGCAATCAGCCCCAGCATTTT. It translates to CASSQRGLGNQPQHF.

The chain employs TRBV5-4 and TRBJ2-3, with 7 bases matching TRBD2. J lost 0 bases, V lost 0 bases, and 4 bases had no gene match. The CDR3 is made up of 16 amino acids. CDR1 SGHNT and CDR2 YYREEE come from the germline V gene (reference sequence). The CDR3 DNA reads as TGTGCCAGCAGCTTGGTTGGCGGGGGAAGCACAGATACGCAGTATTTT. This codes for CASSLVGGGSTDTQYF.

The chain recombines TRBV2 with TRBJ2-7, with D maybe TRBD1 (5 bases). The V end lost 7 bases, the J end lost 2 bases, and 12 bases lay between the germline ends. Germline V gene sequence: CDR1 SNHLY, CDR2 FYNNEI. This CDR3 region has 13 residues. Here the CDR3 reads CASTVGRAYEQYF. CDR3 nucleotide sequence: TGTGCCAGCACTGTCGGCAGGGCCTACGAGCAGTACTTC.

The chain couples TRBV28 to TRBJ1-5; D ambiguous. The CDR3 contains 13 residues. Germline V gene sequence: CDR1 MDHEN, CDR2 SYDVKM. Trimming cost V 3 bases and J 8 bases, with 11 bases left between them. CDR3 coding DNA: TGTGCCAGCAGTTTCCCCGACATCAAGCCCCAGCATTTT. This gives the protein CASSFPDIKPQHF.

The J gene is TRBJ2-3, the V gene TRBV14; TRBD2 matches at 9 bases. Trimming cost V 6 bases and J 3 bases; bases outside gene matches: 4. The CDR3 length is 14 residues. Germline V gene data show CDR1 as SGHDN and CDR2 as FVKESK. CDR3: CASRLAGRTDTQYF. The CDR3 nucleotides read TGTGCCAGCAGGCTAGCGGGGAGGACAGATACGCAGTATTTT.